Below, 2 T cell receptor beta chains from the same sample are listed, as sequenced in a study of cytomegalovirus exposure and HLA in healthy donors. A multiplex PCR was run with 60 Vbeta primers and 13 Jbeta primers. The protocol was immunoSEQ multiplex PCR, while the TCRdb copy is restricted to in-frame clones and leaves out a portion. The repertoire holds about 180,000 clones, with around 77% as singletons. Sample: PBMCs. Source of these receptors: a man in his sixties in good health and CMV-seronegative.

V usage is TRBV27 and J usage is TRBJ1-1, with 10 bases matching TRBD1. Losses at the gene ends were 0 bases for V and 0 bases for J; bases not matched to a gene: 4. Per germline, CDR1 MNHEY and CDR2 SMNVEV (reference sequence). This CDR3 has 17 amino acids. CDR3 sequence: CASSLSKGQGMNTEAFF. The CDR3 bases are TGTGCCAGCAGTTTATCTAAGGGACAGGGGATGAACACTGAAGCTTTCTTT.

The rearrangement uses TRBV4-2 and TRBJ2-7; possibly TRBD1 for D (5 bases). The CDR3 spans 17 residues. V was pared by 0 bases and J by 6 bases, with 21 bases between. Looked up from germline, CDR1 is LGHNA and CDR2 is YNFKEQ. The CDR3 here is CASSQDGQDQVLGEQYF. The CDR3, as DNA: TGTGCCAGCAGCCAAGACGGACAAGATCAGGTCCTGGGCGAGCAGTACTTC.